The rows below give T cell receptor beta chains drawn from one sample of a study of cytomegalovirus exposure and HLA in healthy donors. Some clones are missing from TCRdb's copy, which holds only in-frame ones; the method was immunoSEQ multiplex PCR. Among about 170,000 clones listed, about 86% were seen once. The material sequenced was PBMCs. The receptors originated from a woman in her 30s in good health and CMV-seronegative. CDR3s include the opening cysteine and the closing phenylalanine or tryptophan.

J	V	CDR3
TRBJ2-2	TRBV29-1	CSVDGRAGGNTGELFF
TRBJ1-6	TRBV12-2	CASRLNKPGHYNSPLHF
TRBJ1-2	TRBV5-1	CASSSTGLGGYTF
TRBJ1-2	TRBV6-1	CASSERTAYGYTF
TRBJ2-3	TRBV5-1	CASSSWIPGLAGRKDTQYF
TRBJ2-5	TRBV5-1	CASSFRGTETQYF
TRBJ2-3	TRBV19	CASSIFLAGATDTQYF
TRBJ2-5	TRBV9	CASSQHNRDSKETQYF
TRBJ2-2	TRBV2	CASSEGATGELFF
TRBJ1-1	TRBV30	CAWSVQTEAFF
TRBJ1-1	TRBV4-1	CASSSGGVNTEAFF
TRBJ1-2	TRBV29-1	CSVEAAGLYGYTF
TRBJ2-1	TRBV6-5	CASEANYNEQFF
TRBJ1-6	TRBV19	CASSTSGLPLHF
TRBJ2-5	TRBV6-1	CASSGHLGRGGETQYF
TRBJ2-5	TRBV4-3	CASSQGQGSETQYF
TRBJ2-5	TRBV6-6	CASSLRGSVETQYF